Listed below are T cell receptor beta chains from one sample, sequenced in a study of Ad26.COV2.S vaccination and SARS-CoV-2 variants. The data were produced by immunoSEQ multiplex PCR, yet TCRdb's version contains in-frame clones alone and is incomplete. The repertoire has more than 300,000 clones, about 82% of them found once; the top ten carry less than 2%. Sequences were derived from peripheral blood, sampled in a trial of Ad26.COV2.S vaccine versus placebo. These receptors were obtained from a person aged 18-60 years who received the Ad26.COV2.S COVID-19 vaccine or a placebo. Both conserved end residues are part of each CDR3. D genes are given only for firm matches. Not all rows give a size; the values are once, few, many and, for expanded clones, a class.

>TRBJ1-4|.|.|TRBV30|13
CASTDRAEEKLFF
TGTGCCTCTACGGACAGAGCTGAGGAAAAACTGTTTTTT
>TRBJ1-5|TRBD1|.|TRBV5-6|17
CASSPPRQGPINQPQHF
TGTGCCAGCAGCCCTCCAAGACAGGGACCCATCAATCAGCCCCAGCATTTT
>TRBJ2-7|.|.|TRBV12-3/TRBV12-4|12
CASSSSTYEQYF
TGTGCCAGCAGTTCGTCAACCTACGAGCAGTACTTC
>TRBJ1-3|.|.|TRBV7-2|13
CASRDGGGNTIYF
TGTGCCAGCAGAGACGGTGGGGGAAACACCATATATTTT
>TRBJ2-3|TRBD1|few|TRBV19|14
CASGQDRVTDTQYF
TGTGCCAGTGGTCAGGACAGGGTCACAGATACGCAGTATTTT
>TRBJ1-5|.|.|TRBV3-1/TRBV3-2|11
CASSLIQPQHF
TGTGCCAGCAGCCTAATCCAGCCCCAGCATTTT
>TRBJ1-2|.|few|TRBV30|11
CAWSTGYGYTF
TGTGCCTGGAGTACTGGGTATGGCTACACCTTC
>TRBJ2-1|.|.|TRBV9|14
CASSVGGAYNEQFF
TGTGCCAGCAGCGTAGGAGGTGCCTACAATGAGCAGTTCTTC
>TRBJ2-3|.|.|TRBV3-1/TRBV3-2|15
CASSQESRSRDTQYF
TGTGCCAGCAGCCAAGAATCCCGCTCACGTGATACGCAGTATTTT
>TRBJ2-5|.|few|TRBV19|16
CASSISAQGAQETQYF
TGTGCCAGTAGTATATCGGCCCAGGGAGCACAAGAGACCCAGTACTTC
>TRBJ1-1|TRBD1|.|TRBV4-2|14
CASRRQGVNTEAFF
TGTGCCAGCAGACGACAGGGGGTGAACACTGAAGCTTTCTTT
>TRBJ2-2|TRBD2|.|TRBV27|16
CASSVPGLTTTGELFF
TGTGCCAGCAGCGTCCCGGGACTAACCACTACCGGGGAGCTGTTTTTT
>TRBJ1-2|.|.|TRBV18|14
CASSPRPGADGYTF
TGTGCCAGCTCACCACGCCCGGGGGCGGATGGCTACACCTTC
>TRBJ1-2|.|.|TRBV25-1|14
CASSEYTDRGGYTF
TGTGCCAGCAGTGAATATACGGACAGAGGTGGCTACACCTTC
>TRBJ2-2|.|.|TRBV5-4|14
CASSPTPGAGELFF
TGTGCCAGCAGCCCAACCCCAGGGGCCGGGGAGCTGTTTTTT
>TRBJ2-3|TRBD1|.|TRBV24-1|15
CATSDGDRPTDTQYF
TGTGCCACCAGTGATGGGGACAGACCCACAGATACGCAGTATTTT
>TRBJ1-2|.|.|TRBV11-2|15
CASSRRGGGMYGYTF
TGTGCCAGCAGTCGTAGGGGGGGTGGCATGTATGGCTACACCTTC
>TRBJ1-3|.|.|TRBV5-1|12
CASSDLLDTIYF
TGCGCCAGCAGCGATCTCTTGGACACCATATATTTT
>TRBJ2-3|.|.|TRBV6-5|15
CASSPSMGQTDTQYF
TGTGCCAGCAGCCCCTCAATGGGTCAGACAGATACGCAGTATTTT
>TRBJ1-5|TRBD1|.|TRBV12-5|13
CASGTGVNQPQHF
TGTGCTAGTGGCACAGGGGTCAATCAGCCCCAGCATTTT
>TRBJ1-5|.|few|TRBV5-1|13
CASSLGVNQPQHF
TGCGCCAGCAGCTTGGGGGTCAATCAGCCCCAGCATTTT
>TRBJ2-7|.|.|TRBV27|12
CASSLGRGEQYF
TGTGCCAGCAGTTTAGGGAGAGGCGAGCAGTACTTC
>TRBJ1-4|TRBD1|once|TRBV7-2|14
CASSSDRVWEKLFF
TGTGCCAGCAGCTCGGACAGGGTTTGGGAAAAACTGTTTTTT
>TRBJ1-1|.|.|TRBV29-1|13
CSVEEPRREEGFF
TGCAGCGTTGAAGAACCAAGGAGGGAAGAGGGTTTCTTT
>TRBJ2-5|.|.|TRBV6-2/TRBV6-3|16
CASSIQLPGTQETQYF
TGTGCCAGCAGTATCCAGTTACCGGGAACCCAAGAGACCCAGTACTTC